This is a list of T cell receptor beta chains from one sample in a study of blood T cell repertoires in COVID-19. Repertoires were generated with immunoSEQ multiplex PCR, while TCRdb's copy carries only in-frame clones and drops some. Among roughly 190,000 clones, around 76% were seen once, and the ten largest hold roughly 8%. Sequencing input: peripheral blood. These receptors originate from a woman aged 55-69 years with COVID-19, enrolled during active disease. Both conserved end residues are trimmed from each CDR3.

ASSRSGGETQY	TRBV5-1	11	TRBJ2-5
AWRPHGLNNYGYT	TRBV30	13	TRBJ1-2
ASSTRDSSLLEAF	TRBV9	13	TRBJ1-1
ASSLIPASDEQF	TRBV7-3	12	TRBJ2-1
ASSQDYQAYQPQH	TRBV3-1/TRBV3-2	13	TRBJ1-5
ASSRDSRSNNEQF	TRBV18	13	TRBJ2-1
ASSDSWGMGNQPQH	TRBV6-4	14	TRBJ1-5
ASSQNGGPYEQY	TRBV7-2	12	TRBJ2-7
ATSRAAGRTQY	TRBV15	11	TRBJ2-3
ASSSFEVAGDEQF	TRBV7-2	13	TRBJ2-1
ASSTSDRAGFGYT	TRBV19	13	TRBJ1-2
ASSFRSRTGLAGTYNEQF	TRBV5-1	18	TRBJ2-1